Shown below are 17 T cell receptor beta chains from a single sample sequenced in a study of T cell repertoires in cytomegalovirus infection (dated by TCRdb to between 2019 and 2020). This sample was sequenced with an Illumina HiSeq 1500. TCRdb reran the public reads through fastp at Q25 and MiXCR, keeping productive beta chains. Here each entry gathers all rows of one CDR3 protein and keeps the most common genes and DNA. A total of more than 250,000 distinct CDR3 sequences appear in this sample, approximately 14% of them only once. 8.8% of the sample belongs to the ten largest clones. Specimen: PBMCs. The receptors shown here come from a human donor in good health (CMV status not recorded). Some clones in this sample may be carry-over from other donors' samples.

The V gene is TRBV20-1, the J gene TRBJ1-1, with D perhaps TRBD1 (5 bases). V was cut by 6 bases and J by 0 bases, with 14 bases left in between. From germline, CDR1 is DFQATT and CDR2 SNEGSKA (reference sequence). The CDR3 has 14 amino acids. The CDR3: CSAPGTIMNTEAFF. The CDR3 DNA reads TGCAGTGCCCCAGGGACCATCATGAACACTGAAGCTTTCTTT.

Only a few counts were recorded for this clonotype. The chain carries TRBV28 and TRBJ2-7, with 8 bases that match TRBD2. Germline assignment: CDR1 MDHEN and CDR2 SYDVKM. V shed 4 bases and J 7 bases; nucleotides not matched to a gene: 6. The CDR3 contains 13 residues. CDR3 sequence (DNA): TGTGCCAGCAGTTCAGCGGGAGTATGGGAGCAGTACTTC. Translated, it gives CASSSAGVWEQYF. Combining the CDR3 with reference TRBV28 and TRBJ2-7 gives the whole variable domain DVKVTQSSRYLVKRTGEKVFLECVQDMDHENMFWYRQDPGLGLRLIYFSYDVKMKEKGDIPEGYSVSREKKERFSLILESASTNQTSMYLCASSSAGVWEQYFGPGTRLTVT.

This clonotype was detected many times. J is TRBJ1-3 and V is TRBV12-5; possible D gene TRBD1, 5 bases. Germline V CDR1 and CDR2: LGHNT, FRNRAP. Trimming took off 5 bases at V and 3 bases at J, with 20 bases between the two ends. This CDR3 is built from 17 residues. The CDR3 sequence: CASGQPRGATNGNTIYF. CDR3 coding DNA: TGTGCTAGTGGTCAACCGCGAGGGGCCACCAATGGAAACACCATATATTTT.

The chain couples TRBV6-2 or TRBV6-3 to TRBJ2-1; a weak D match, TRBD2 (5 bases). This CDR3 spans 12 amino acids. V lost 8 bases, J lost 2 bases, and 7 bases lay in between. In germline, CDR1 is MNHEY, CDR2 SVGEGT. The CDR3 nucleotides are TGTGCCAGCGGGAGTCCCTACAATGAGCAGTTCTTC. Translating gives CASGSPYNEQFF.

The table lists this clonotype with a few counts. The rearrangement links TRBV20-1 to TRBJ1-5; D is unresolved. CDR1 DFQATT and CDR2 SNEGSKA come from the germline V gene (reference sequence). The V end was cut by 1 base, the J end by 1 base, with 14 bases between. There are 16 residues in the CDR3. CDR3 loop: CSARAMEGGSNQPQHF. The CDR3 region has the DNA TGCAGTGCTAGAGCCATGGAGGGAGGCAGCAATCAGCCCCAGCATTTT.

This clonotype was found a few times. The chain joins TRBV27 to TRBJ1-5; D remains ambiguous. The CDR3 is 15 amino acids. Germline loops: CDR1 MNHEY, CDR2 SMNVEV (reference sequence). With 1 base removed from V and 3 bases from J, the gap between germline ends came to 10 bases. The CDR3 loop reads CASSLLARFNQPQHF. CDR3 nucleotide sequence: TGTGCCAGCAGTTTATTAGCCCGGTTCAATCAGCCCCAGCATTTT.

This clonotype was seen at least ten times. This chain connects TRBV7-2 to TRBJ2-5; no firm D call. Looked up from germline, CDR1 is SGHTA and CDR2 is FQGNSA. Trimming cost V 2 bases and J 5 bases, with 9 bases left between them. The CDR3 has 13 residues. The CDR3 DNA is TGTGCCAGCAGCTTATCCCGGAAGGAGACCCAGTACTTC. Residues: CASSLSRKETQYF.

The table lists this clonotype with a few counts. The V call is TRBV18, the J call TRBJ2-1; TRBD1 matches at 8 bases. CDR1 KGHSH and CDR2 LQKENI come from the germline V gene. This CDR3 spans 16 amino acids. Losses at the gene ends were 0 bases for V and 8 bases for J; bases not matched to a gene: 9. CDR3 amino acids: CASSPPRTGTSDEQFF. CDR3 coding DNA: TGTGCCAGCTCACCACCGAGGACAGGGACAAGCGATGAGCAGTTCTTC.

The chain combines TRBV28 with TRBJ2-2; possible D gene TRBD1, 6 bases. Trimming shortened V by 11 bases and J by 1 base, and 11 bases separated the two germline ends. The germline V gene has CDR1 MDHEN and CDR2 SYDVKM. This CDR3 has 13 amino acids. CDR3 nucleotide sequence: TGTGCCGCTGCGGACAGGAACACCGGGGAGCTGTTTTTT. Translation gives CAAADRNTGELFF.

The chain has TRBV7-3 and TRBJ2-3, with D hard to call. V lost 1 base and J lost 2, with 7 bases in between. Germline CDR1 reads SGHTA; CDR2 reads FQGTGA. The CDR3 has 14 residues. This CDR3 is CASSLSGDTDTQYF. The CDR3 region has the DNA TGTGCCAGCAGCTTAAGCGGCGACACAGATACGCAGTATTTT.

This clonotype was recorded many times. This rearrangement joins TRBV7-2 to TRBJ1-2; D not resolved. V was clipped by 3 bases and J by 3 bases, with 11 bases between them. Germline V lookup: CDR1 SGHTA, CDR2 FQGNSA. The CDR3 contains 14 residues. CDR3 region: CASSFQTTYYGYTF. In nucleotides, the CDR3 is TGTGCCAGCAGCTTCCAGACTACCTACTATGGCTACACCTTC.

This clonotype showed up many times. The chain is built from TRBV12-3 or TRBV12-4 and TRBJ2-5, with D perhaps TRBD1 (6 bases). The CDR3 is 13 amino acids. The ends were cut back, 6 bases at V and 5 bases at J, with 13 bases in the middle. CDR3 residues: CASSLRGAETQYF. The CDR3 coding sequence is TGTGCCAGCAGCCTCAGGGGTGCGGAGACCCAGTACTTC.

This clonotype was recorded many times. The CDR3 DNA reads as TGTGCCAGCAGTTTAGCACCGGGTTGGGGCGGATCACCCCTCCACTTT. This translates into CASSLAPGWGGSPLHF. The chain has TRBV12-3 or TRBV12-4 and TRBJ1-6, with D tentatively TRBD1 (5 bases). This CDR3 spans 16 amino acids. V was clipped by 0 bases and J by 10 bases, with 16 bases between them.

The chain recombines TRBV7-8 with TRBJ2-7, with 7 bases lining up with TRBD2. The CDR3 extends over 15 amino acids. Trimming took 0 bases from V and 5 from J; bases not matched to a gene: 7. Looked up from germline, CDR1 is SGHVS and CDR2 is FQNEAQ. The CDR3 region has the DNA TGTGCCAGCAGCTTAGCGAATACTGCGGGAGACGAGCAGTACTTC. This gives the protein CASSLANTAGDEQYF. Supplemented by reference TRBV7-8 and TRBJ2-7, the full variable domain reads GAGVSQSPRYKVAKRGQDVALRCDPISGHVSLFWYQQALGQGPEFLTYFQNEAQLDKSGLPSDRFFAERPEGSVSTLKIQRTQQEDSAVYLCASSLANTAGDEQYFGPGTRLTVT.

This clonotype was picked up many times. The gene calls are TRBV29-1 and TRBJ2-7; 7 bases match TRBD1. Trimming at V came to 6 bases and at J to 3 bases, leaving 8 bases not matched to a gene. Per the germline V gene, CDR1 is SQVTM and CDR2 is ANQGSEA. The CDR3 consists of 13 residues. The CDR3 DNA follows: TGCAGCGTCGTGGGACAGCGGTTCTACGAGCAGTACTTC. This codes for CSVVGQRFYEQYF.

This clonotype was counted many times. V usage is TRBV6-5 and J usage is TRBJ1-1; no clear D. Trimming shortened V by 2 bases and J by 7 bases, and 11 bases separated the two germline ends. Germline V gene sequence: CDR1 MNHEY, CDR2 SVGAGI. The CDR3 has 13 residues. This CDR3 reads CASSYVRLGEAFF. Written as DNA, the CDR3 is TGTGCCAGCAGTTACGTCAGGTTAGGTGAAGCTTTCTTT.

This clonotype was counted only a few times. The chain uses TRBV18 and TRBJ1-5, with a weak D call TRBD1 (5 bases). The CDR3 is 14 amino acids. The germline V and J ends were trimmed by 3 bases and 3 bases, with 9 bases remaining between them. Germline-derived CDR1 and CDR2 are KGHSH and LQKENI. CDR3 loop: CASSPWGINQPQHF. CDR3 nucleotides: TGTGCCAGCTCACCGTGGGGGATCAATCAGCCCCAGCATTTT.